The next 21 T cell receptor beta chains were all read from a single sample in a study of blood T cell repertoires in COVID-19. Clones were read by immunoSEQ multiplex PCR, and TCRdb kept only the in-frame ones, dropping some. The data show about 290,000 clones, approximately 80% seen once. The sequencing input was peripheral blood. The receptor set was obtained from a woman aged 50 to 60 with active or convalescent COVID-19.

V gene TRBV29-1 combines with J gene TRBJ1-2; 8 nucleotides line up with TRBD1. The CDR3 totals 13 residues. V shed 7 bases, J shed 4 bases, and the junction held 8 bases outside the gene matches. Per germline, CDR1 SQVTM and CDR2 ANQGSEA. This CDR3 reads CSGLDRAPYGYTF. The CDR3, as DNA: TGCAGCGGGCTGGACAGGGCCCCCTATGGCTACACCTTC.

The sample holds one count of this clone. This sequence joins TRBV7-2 and TRBJ2-7, with 8 bases identical to TRBD2. CDR3 length: 15 residues. The germline CDR1 and CDR2 sequences are SGHTA and FQGNSA. Unmatched junction bases numbered 2, after V lost 1 base and J lost 0 bases. CDR3 sequence: CASSLVSGASYEQYF. DNA of the CDR3: TGTGCCAGCAGCTTAGTTAGCGGGGCCTCCTACGAGCAGTACTTC.

This clone is a singleton in its sample. The genes are TRBV11-2 and TRBJ2-1; D may be TRBD1 (6 bases). The V gene lost 0 bases and the J gene lost 9 bases, with 9 bases spanning the gap. This CDR3 spans 13 amino acids. CDR1 and CDR2 (germline): SGHAT, FQNNGV. The CDR3 DNA follows: TGTGCCAGCAGCTTAGAGCCACAGGGTGAGCAGTTCTTC. This gives the protein CASSLEPQGEQFF.

The chain recombines TRBV29-1 with TRBJ1-4, with D tentatively TRBD1 (5 bases). The germline V gene encodes CDR1 SQVTM and CDR2 ANQGSEA. There are 12 residues in the CDR3. Deletions cut 4 bases from V and 5 bases from J, with 8 bases between. The CDR3 spells CSVVGQNEKLFF. CDR3 nucleotide sequence: TGCAGCGTTGTGGGGCAGAATGAAAAACTGTTTTTT.

This clone was detected only once. The chain carries TRBV15 and TRBJ2-3; TRBD2 is a possible D gene (6 bases). The CDR3 consists of 15 residues. Germline assignment: CDR1 LNHNV and CDR2 YYDKDF (reference sequence). V gave up 0 bases and J gave up 0 bases, with 7 bases separating them. In DNA form, the CDR3 reads TGTGCCACCAGCAGAGATAGCGGTAGCACAGATACGCAGTATTTT. It codes for CATSRDSGSTDTQYF.

The chain couples TRBV11-2 to TRBJ2-1, with a tentative D call TRBD2 (5 bases). Germline values: CDR1 SGHAT, CDR2 FQNNGV. This CDR3 spans 17 amino acids. Trimming shortened V by 5 bases and J by 3 bases, and 20 bases separated the two germline ends. The CDR3 loop reads CASSPNRGSLSYNEQFF. CDR3 DNA sequence: TGTGCCAGCAGCCCCAACCGGGGATCCTTAAGCTACAATGAGCAGTTCTTC.

The J gene is TRBJ1-5, the V gene TRBV7-2; D uncertain. Germline lookup yields CDR1 SGHTA and CDR2 FQGNSA. V shed 5 bases and J shed 2 bases, with 25 bases lying between them. CDR3 size: 19 residues. DNA for the CDR3: TGTGCCAGCAGCCCCTATATGGGAGTTGATCGAAACGGCAATCAGCCCCAGCATTTT. Amino acids: CASSPYMGVDRNGNQPQHF.

V usage is TRBV4-1 and J usage is TRBJ2-1; 7 nucleotides line up with TRBD2. The germline V gene encodes CDR1 MGHRA and CDR2 YSYEKL. The CDR3 sequence is 18 residues long. The junction had 15 bases not matched to a gene; V was cut back by 3 bases and J by 4 bases. In DNA form, the CDR3 reads TGCGCCAGCAGCCAGGACCCTCCCCTAGCGGCCCAGTACAATGAGCAGTTCTTC. It translates to CASSQDPPLAAQYNEQFF.

V gene TRBV27 combines with J gene TRBJ1-2; D may be TRBD1 (5 bases). This CDR3 region has 15 residues. Trimming left V 0 bases short and J 8 bases short, with 16 bases between. Germline lookup yields CDR1 MNHEY and CDR2 SMNVEV (reference sequence). This chain's CDR3 is CASSLSWGPLGGYTF. In DNA, the CDR3 is TGTGCCAGCAGTTTATCCTGGGGCCCCCTCGGAGGCTACACCTTC.

The chain combines TRBV6-1 with TRBJ2-2; the match to TRBD2 covers 11 bases. Trimming cost V 4 bases and J 3 bases; bases outside gene matches: 10. The germline gives CDR1 MNHNS, CDR2 SASEGT. This CDR3 contains 18 residues. The CDR3 is CASSGVAGGPRDTGELFF. The CDR3 DNA reads as TGTGCCAGCAGTGGGGTAGCGGGAGGGCCTCGGGACACCGGGGAGCTGTTTTTT.

This sequence joins TRBV27 and TRBJ2-7; D gene uncertain. Trimming removed 0 bases from V and 0 bases from J, with 15 bases in between. Germline V lookup: CDR1 MNHEY, CDR2 SMNVEV (reference sequence). The CDR3 has 17 residues. The CDR3 reads CASSLSMGLLSSYEQYF. The CDR3 DNA reads as TGTGCCAGCAGTTTATCTATGGGCCTACTTAGCTCCTACGAGCAGTACTTC.

The V call is TRBV5-1, the J call TRBJ1-2; 9 bases align to TRBD1. The CDR3 length is 15 residues. Per the germline V gene, CDR1 is SGHRS and CDR2 is YFSETQ. Trimming removed 3 bases from V and 5 bases from J; junction bases left unmatched: 8. CDR3 amino acids: CASSSQSGTGYGYTF. CDR3 sequence (DNA): TGCGCCAGCAGCTCTCAATCCGGGACAGGGTATGGCTACACCTTC.

The rearrangement links TRBV5-6 to TRBJ1-5; D perhaps matches TRBD1 (5 bases). V dropped 4 bases and J dropped 1 base, with 15 bases sitting between them. Germline loops: CDR1 SGHDT, CDR2 YYEEEE. This CDR3 is 16 amino acids long. In DNA form, the CDR3 reads TGTGCCAGCAGCCTGTGGGGGGGACGGAGCAATCAGCCCCAGCATTTT. Its translation: CASSLWGGRSNQPQHF.

This chain connects TRBV6-5 to TRBJ2-1; no reliable D call. V was pared by 7 bases and J by 6 bases, with 13 bases between. The CDR3 has 13 residues. Germline CDR1 MNHEY, CDR2 SVGAGI. CDR3 bases: TGTGCCAGCAACCTAGAACGGATCAATGAGCAGTTCTTC. Translating gives CASNLERINEQFF.

V usage is TRBV6-2 or TRBV6-3 and J usage is TRBJ2-1, with 9 bases aligning to TRBD2. Trimming at V came to 0 bases and at J to 0 bases, leaving 3 bases not matched to a gene. The CDR3 contains 17 residues. The germline V gene has CDR1 MNHEY and CDR2 SVGEGT. The CDR3 nucleotides read TGTGCCAGCAGTTACTCCCTAGCGGGAAGCTCCTACAATGAGCAGTTCTTC. Its protein product is CASSYSLAGSSYNEQFF.

The chain joins TRBV10-2 to TRBJ2-2; no clear D gene. Germline V gene sequence: CDR1 WSHSY, CDR2 SAAADI. CDR3 length: 19 amino acids. CDR3 nucleotides: TGCGACCGAGCACTCATGGAGTCAGAAAAGGAGCCGAACACCGGGGAGCTGTTTTTT. It specifies CDRALMESEKEPNTGELFF.

In nucleotides, the CDR3 is TGTGCCATCAGTGAGCCCGCCTCCAGCGGGAGCGACCACGAGCAGTACTTC. Its translation: CAISEPASSGSDHEQYF. The V gene is TRBV10-3, the J gene TRBJ2-7; 8 nucleotides align to TRBD2. The CDR3 length is 17 residues. With 2 bases clipped from V and 5 bases from J, the junction kept 14 bases outside the gene matches. Germline CDR1 and CDR2: ENHRY and SYGVKD.

The chain joins TRBV18 to TRBJ1-4; D is undetermined. The CDR3 length is 14 residues. V was pared by 1 base and J by 6 bases, with 9 bases between. Germline CDR1 reads KGHSH; CDR2 reads LQKENI. CDR3: CASSPLPGDEKLFF. Here the CDR3 DNA reads TGTGCCAGCTCACCACTCCCAGGCGATGAAAAACTGTTTTTT.

The chain combines TRBV4-1 with TRBJ1-5; 7 bases are shared with TRBD1. Germline loops: CDR1 MGHRA, CDR2 YSYEKL. The CDR3 is 17 amino acids. J was trimmed by 3 bases and V by 3 bases; bases with no gene match: 11. This CDR3 reads CASSQTPGQKHNQPQHF. The CDR3 nucleotides read TGCGCCAGCAGCCAGACTCCGGGACAGAAACACAATCAGCCCCAGCATTTT.

The table lists this clone with a count of one. CDR3 in amino acids: CASSQGQEAFF. The CDR3, as DNA: TGTGCCAGCAGCCAAGGACAGGAAGCTTTCTTT. The chain is built from TRBV3-1 (or the pseudogene TRBV3-2) and TRBJ1-1; possibly TRBD1 for D (5 bases). V was shortened by 1 base and J by 8 bases, with 5 bases between the two germline ends. Looked up from germline, CDR1 is LGHDT and CDR2 is YNNKEL (reference sequence). The CDR3 runs to 11 residues.

Note on this clone: Additional DNA sequences in this sample encode the identical CDR3. The chain has TRBV2 and TRBJ2-1; D possibly corresponds to TRBD2 (6 bases). This CDR3 has 12 amino acids. Germline CDR1 is SNHLY and CDR2 is FYNNEI. V was clipped by 4 bases and J by 6 bases, with 7 bases between them. The CDR3 DNA reads as TGTGCCAGCAGTGTCGGGGGCAATGAGCAGTTCTTC. Translating it yields CASSVGGNEQFF.